These 27 T cell receptor beta chains were all obtained from the same sample, sequenced in a study of CD8+CD57+ T cells in acquired aplastic anemia. For sequencing, patients were chosen who had shown expansion of CD8+CD57+ cells by flow cytometry. It was genomic DNA that served as the template for profiling TCR beta VDJ and CDR3. Via MiXCR, TCRdb re-called the reads, giving one row per CDR3 protein. Altogether hundreds of thousands of distinct CDR3 sequences are present, 45% to 65% being singletons, with the ten largest covering under 1.5%. Sequenced sample: sorted CD4+, CD8+, or CD8+CD57+ T cells (not recorded which) from PBMCs. The receptors stem from a human donor with aplastic anemia.

This clonotype has at least ten counts. The chain joins TRBV5-1 to TRBJ2-1; D is ambiguous. V lost 2 bases, J lost 9 bases, and 15 bases lay in between. This CDR3 has 14 amino acids. Germline V gives CDR1 SGHRS, CDR2 YFSETQ. The CDR3 is CASSLSSTRLEQFF. The CDR3, as DNA: TGCGCCAGCAGCTTATCATCGACCCGACTTGAGCAGTTCTTC.

The rearrangement links TRBV7-9 to TRBJ2-7; D unresolved. This CDR3 is 14 amino acids long. Trimming left V 8 bases short and J 0 bases short, with 14 bases between. Germline V gives CDR1 SEHNR, CDR2 FQNEAQ (reference sequence). The CDR3 coding sequence is TGTGCCAGCCAAGGGATGGCATCCTCCTACGAGCAGTACTTC. It yields the protein CASQGMASSYEQYF.

The chain employs TRBV11-2 and TRBJ1-1; D not resolved. The V end lost 6 bases, the J end lost 0 bases, and 11 bases lay between the germline ends. CDR3 length: 14 amino acids. Looked up from germline, CDR1 is SGHAT and CDR2 is FQNNGV. CDR3 in amino acids: CASSPTDLNTEAFF. The CDR3 bases are TGTGCCAGCAGTCCGACCGACCTGAACACTGAAGCTTTCTTT.

The rearrangement uses TRBV20-1 and TRBJ2-3, with D tentatively TRBD1 (5 bases). V was trimmed by 6 bases and J by 4 bases, leaving 17 bases between them. This CDR3 spans 14 amino acids. Germline lookup yields CDR1 DFQATT and CDR2 SNEGSKA (reference sequence). CDR3 sequence (DNA): TGCAGTGCCCGACTCCCTCAGGGTCCAGATACGCAGTATTTT. Translated: CSARLPQGPDTQYF.

The chain has TRBV7-3 and TRBJ2-1, with D possibly matching TRBD1 (5 bases). Trimming took 8 bases from V and 6 from J, leaving 14 bases between them. The CDR3 consists of 13 residues. Germline V CDR1 and CDR2: SGHTA, FQGTGA. CDR3: CASGQDTANEQFF. In DNA, the CDR3 is TGTGCCAGCGGCCAGGACACCGCCAATGAGCAGTTCTTC.

This chain joins TRBV2 and TRBJ2-5, with 7 positions matching TRBD1. The J segment lost 9 bases and the V segment lost 4 bases, leaving 11 bases of the junction unmatched. CDR1 and CDR2 from the germline V gene are SNHLY and FYNNEI. The CDR3 consists of 14 residues. Written as DNA, the CDR3 is TGTGCCAGCAGTGGACAGGGTGGACGGCAGCCCCAGTACTTC. Translated: CASSGQGGRQPQYF.

This chain uses TRBV7-3 with TRBJ2-1, with D possibly being TRBD1 or TRBD2 (5 bases each). The CDR3 length is 13 residues. CDR1 and CDR2 (germline): SGHTA, FQGTGA. V was shortened by 5 bases and J by 15 bases, with 20 bases between the two germline ends. The CDR3 loop reads CASSRGVGGVRFF. CDR3 nucleotide sequence: TGTGCCAGCAGCCGAGGTGTTGGGGGAGTCAGGTTCTTC.

This clonotype was seen repeatedly, ten times or more. V usage is TRBV4-2 and J usage is TRBJ1-5, with no clear D. Trimming left V 3 bases short and J 1 base short, with 10 bases between. There are 15 residues in the CDR3. Germline V gene data show CDR1 as LGHNA and CDR2 as YNFKEQ. The CDR3 here is CASSQRVGSNQPQHF. The CDR3 DNA sequence: TGTGCCAGCAGCCAGAGAGTGGGAAGCAATCAGCCCCAGCATTTT.

V usage is TRBV7-2 and J usage is TRBJ1-1; D is undetermined. The ends were cut back, 5 bases at V and 3 bases at J, with 10 bases in the middle. This CDR3 contains 13 residues. CDR1 is SGHTA, CDR2 FQGNSA, per germline. The CDR3 DNA is TGTGCCAGCAGCCCGGGTCTCGACACTGAAGCTTTCTTT. As protein: CASSPGLDTEAFF. Based on the CDR3 plus reference TRBV7-2 and TRBJ1-1, the full variable domain is GAGVSQSPSNKVTEKGKDVELRCDPISGHTALYWYRQSLGQGLEFLIYFQGNSAPDKSGLPSDRFSAERTGGSVSTLTIQRTQQEDSAVYLCASSPGLDTEAFFGQGTRLTVV.

The chain employs TRBV6-6 and TRBJ1-1; TRBD1 is a possible D gene (6 bases). Trimming took 2 bases from V and 10 from J, leaving 8 bases between them. Germline loops: CDR1 MNHNY, CDR2 SVGAGI (reference sequence). The CDR3 runs to 11 residues. CDR3 protein: CASSYGTRAFF. In DNA form, the CDR3 reads TGTGCCAGCAGTTACGGGACACGAGCTTTCTTT.

This clonotype was counted many times. V is TRBV9 and J is TRBJ1-1; 7 nucleotides agree with TRBD1. CDR1 SGDLS and CDR2 YYNGEE come from the germline V gene. The CDR3 sequence is 13 residues long. Germline trimming cut 4 bases from V and 3 bases from J; bases unmatched to any gene: 3. Here the CDR3 reads CASSHTGDTEAFF. The CDR3 DNA reads TGTGCCAGCAGCCATACAGGGGACACTGAAGCTTTCTTT.

The rearrangement joins TRBV29-1 to TRBJ2-7, with 12 bases fitting TRBD1. CDR1 SQVTM and CDR2 ANQGSEA come from the germline V gene. Losses at the gene ends were 4 bases for V and 4 bases for J; bases not matched to a gene: 5. CDR3 length: 14 residues. CDR3 nucleotide sequence: TGCAGCGTTGTGGGGGACAGGGGGCATTACGAGCAGTACTTC. The encoded protein is CSVVGDRGHYEQYF.

The sample holds many counts of this clonotype. V and J are TRBV7-3 and TRBJ1-5; 7 bases agree with TRBD1. The germline gives CDR1 SGHTA, CDR2 FQGTGA. The junction had 7 bases not matched to a gene; V was cut back by 2 bases and J by 6 bases. This CDR3 comprises 15 residues. The CDR3 loop is CASSLDRGLGQPQHF. The CDR3 coding sequence is TGTGCCAGCAGCTTAGATAGGGGGCTAGGTCAGCCCCAGCATTTT.

The chain joins TRBV14 to TRBJ2-5, with D possibly TRBD1 on 6 matching bases. The CDR3 sequence is 15 residues long. Trimming removed 4 bases at V and 3 bases at J, with 15 bases between. CDR1 and CDR2 from the germline V gene are SGHDN and FVKESK. CDR3 in amino acids: CASSLKTGQEETQYF. In DNA, the CDR3 is TGTGCCAGCAGCCTTAAAACGGGACAAGAAGAGACCCAGTACTTC.

This clonotype showed up many times. The chain joins TRBV12-3 or TRBV12-4 to TRBJ2-2, with 8 bases matching TRBD1. The CDR3 totals 16 residues. Trimming removed 8 bases from V and 5 bases from J; junction bases left unmatched: 13. CDR3 in amino acids: CASRRNTGTGTGELFF. In DNA form, the CDR3 reads TGTGCCAGCCGACGAAATACCGGGACAGGAACCGGGGAGCTGTTTTTT.

CDR3 residues: CAISEFREEQYF. Here the CDR3 DNA reads TGTGCCATCAGTGAGTTCAGGGAGGAGCAGTACTTC. V gene TRBV10-3 combines with J gene TRBJ2-7; D tentatively reads TRBD1 or TRBD2 (5 bases each). The CDR3 spans 12 residues. Germline V gene lookup returns CDR1 ENHRY and CDR2 SYGVKD. Trimming shortened V by 1 base and J by 7 bases, and 8 bases separated the two germline ends.

On this clonotype itself: A much larger clone differs from this one at a single base, so this may be a read error. The chain is built from TRBV16 and TRBJ2-5; 8 bases fit TRBD2. The CDR3 covers 15 residues. Germline assignment: CDR1 KGHSY and CDR2 FQNENV. The CDR3 sequence is CASGQSAGGLETQYF. Here the CDR3 DNA reads TGTGCCAGCGGCCAATCGGCGGGGGGCCTGGAGACCCAGTACTTC.

The chain carries TRBV19 and TRBJ2-1, with 7 bases fitting TRBD2. Germline V lookup: CDR1 LNHDA, CDR2 SQIVND (reference sequence). Unmatched junction bases numbered 8, after V lost 3 bases and J lost 9 bases. CDR3 size: 14 residues. CDR3 region: CASSMDGWGGEQFF. The DNA of the CDR3 is TGTGCCAGTAGTATGGACGGGTGGGGGGGTGAGCAGTTCTTC.

This clonotype was detected ten times or more. This chain links TRBV15 with TRBJ1-1; the match to TRBD1 covers 11 bases. Looked up from germline, CDR1 is LNHNV and CDR2 is YYDKDF (reference sequence). The CDR3 is 18 residues long. Trimming cost V 2 bases and J 5 bases; bases outside gene matches: 13. In DNA form, the CDR3 reads TGTGCCACCAGCAGACCATTTCCGGGACAGGGGGGGGTTACTGAAGCTTTCTTT. Its translation: CATSRPFPGQGGVTEAFF.

In its sample, this clonotype was seen once. This chain uses TRBV18 with TRBJ1-2; 10 bases align to TRBD1. CDR1 and CDR2 (germline): KGHSH, LQKENI. Trimming took 3 bases from V and 8 from J; bases not matched to a gene: 3. The CDR3 has 13 residues. CDR3 in amino acids: CASSPGQGDGYTF. For the CDR3, the DNA is TGTGCCAGCTCACCCGGACAGGGGGACGGCTACACCTTC.

This clonotype was recorded at least ten times. The chain links TRBV7-9 to TRBJ2-2; possible D gene TRBD1, 6 bases. CDR3 size: 15 residues. V lost 1 base, J lost 4 bases, and 10 bases lay in between. The germline V gene encodes CDR1 SEHNR and CDR2 FQNEAQ (reference sequence). CDR3: CASSLGTGTTGELFF. The CDR3 region has the DNA TGTGCCAGCAGCTTAGGTACAGGGACCACCGGGGAGCTGTTTTTT.

The table lists this clonotype with many counts. This chain links TRBV12-3 or TRBV12-4 with TRBJ2-5; 7 bases agree with TRBD1. The trim removed 4 bases at V and 4 bases at J, leaving 3 bases unmatched. The CDR3 consists of 13 residues. The CDR3 region has the DNA TGTGCCAGCAGTTCAGGGGACAGAGAGACCCAGTACTTC. This gives the protein CASSSGDRETQYF.

This clonotype occurred many times. J is TRBJ2-5 and V is TRBV12-3 or TRBV12-4; possibly TRBD2 for D (6 bases). Trimming shortened V by 6 bases and J by 5 bases, and 10 bases separated the two germline ends. CDR3 length: 12 amino acids. The CDR3 DNA sequence: TGTGCCAGCAGCTCCAGCGGGGAGACCCAGTACTTC. Encoded protein: CASSSSGETQYF.

The chain uses TRBV29-1 and TRBJ2-3; 8 bases align to TRBD2. Germline V gene lookup returns CDR1 SQVTM and CDR2 ANQGSEA. CDR3 length: 12 residues. J was trimmed by 6 bases and V by 7 bases; bases with no gene match: 6. This CDR3 is CSALKRGDTQYF. CDR3 DNA: TGCAGCGCGCTCAAGCGGGGGGATACGCAGTATTTT.

Notes on this clonotype: A read error may be the cause here, since a much bigger clone is one base away. The chain joins TRBV3-1 to TRBJ2-7, with D tentatively TRBD1 (6 bases). The CDR3 has 14 residues. CDR1 is LGHDT, CDR2 YNNKEL, per germline (reference sequence). The CDR3 region is CASSQGQGPYEQCF. The CDR3 region has the DNA TGTGCCAGCAGCCAAGGGCAGGGGCCCTACGAGCAGTGCTTC.

This clonotype has more than one count but fewer than ten. The genes are TRBV20-1 and TRBJ2-5; TRBD1 might be the D (5 bases). Trimming pared 6 bases from V and 5 bases from J, leaving 19 bases between. The CDR3 spans 14 residues. CDR1 DFQATT and CDR2 SNEGSKA come from the germline V gene (reference sequence). CDR3 amino acids: CSARALTVWETQYF. The CDR3 bases are TGCAGTGCCCGCGCCCTGACAGTATGGGAGACCCAGTACTTC.

The chain joins TRBV2 to TRBJ2-1; tentatively, D is TRBD1 (6 bases). V shed 6 bases and J shed 0 bases, with 9 bases lying between them. The CDR3 consists of 14 residues. Germline loops: CDR1 SNHLY, CDR2 FYNNEI. This chain's CDR3 is CASSGTNSYNEQFF. CDR3 DNA sequence: TGTGCCAGCAGCGGGACAAACTCCTACAATGAGCAGTTCTTC. The full variable domain, with the rest looked up from reference TRBV2 and TRBJ2-1, is EPEVTQTPSHQVTQMGQEVILRCVPISNHLYFYWYRQILGQKVEFLVSFYNNEISEKSEIFDDQFSVERPDGSNFTLKIRSTKLEDSAMYFCASSGTNSYNEQFFGPGTRLTVL.